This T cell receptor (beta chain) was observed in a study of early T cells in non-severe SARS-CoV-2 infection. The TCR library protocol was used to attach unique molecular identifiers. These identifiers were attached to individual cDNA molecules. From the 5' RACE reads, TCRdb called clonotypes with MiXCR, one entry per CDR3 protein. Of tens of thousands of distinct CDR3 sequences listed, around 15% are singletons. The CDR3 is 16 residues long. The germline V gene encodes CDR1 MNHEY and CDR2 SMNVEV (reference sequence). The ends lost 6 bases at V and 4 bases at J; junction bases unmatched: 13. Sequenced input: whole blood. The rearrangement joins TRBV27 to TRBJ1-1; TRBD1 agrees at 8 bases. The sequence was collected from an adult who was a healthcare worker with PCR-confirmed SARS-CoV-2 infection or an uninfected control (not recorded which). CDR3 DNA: TGTGCCAGCAGCTTACCGGGACAGGTTCCCGGCACTGAAGCTTTCTTT. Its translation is CASSLPGQVPGTEAFF.